The 30 T cell receptor beta chains below were found in one sample sequenced in a study of monozygotic twins with inflammatory bowel disease. TCRdb reprocessed the 5' RACE reads, with one entry per CDR3 protein and no DNA. The listing contains approximately 340,000 distinct CDR3 sequences. Sequences were obtained from blood. These receptors were taken from a human donor with ulcerative colitis or Crohn's disease, or a healthy co-twin of an affected twin (not recorded which).

The V gene is TRBV25-1, the J gene TRBJ2-5; TCRdb's D call of TRBD2 is untestable without DNA. The CDR3 consists of 15 residues. Germline values: CDR1 MGHDK, CDR2 SYGVNS. The chain's CDR3 is CASSELAGIQETQYF.

This chain connects TRBV7-6 to TRBJ2-7. The V gene's germline CDR1 is SGHVS and CDR2 FNYEAQ. The CDR3 extends over 14 amino acids. The CDR3 spells CASSPRTDSYEQYF.

This chain links TRBV4-1 with TRBJ2-3; TCRdb calls TRBD1, which cannot be checked without DNA. Germline loops: CDR1 MGHRA, CDR2 YSYEKL. The CDR3 sequence is 16 residues long. The CDR3 sequence: CASSPRGGTSTDTQYF.

The gene calls are TRBV7-2 and TRBJ2-7. Germline CDR1 SGHTA, CDR2 FQGNSA. The CDR3 is 13 amino acids. CDR3 loop: CASSPDMFYEQYF.

V gene TRBV19 combines with J gene TRBJ1-1. Germline values: CDR1 LNHDA, CDR2 SQIVND (reference sequence). The CDR3 extends over 13 amino acids. This CDR3 reads CASSPRINTEAFF.

The chain links TRBV28 to TRBJ2-7; TCRdb reports TRBD1, a call that lacks DNA to check it against. There are 17 residues in the CDR3. Per the germline V gene, CDR1 is MDHEN and CDR2 is SYDVKM. CDR3: CASSTQTLTGFSYEQYF.

V usage is TRBV3-1 and J usage is TRBJ2-5; the TRBD2 assignment by TCRdb is unverifiable without DNA. This CDR3 region has 15 residues. Germline V CDR1 and CDR2: LGHDT, YNNKEL (reference sequence). The CDR3 protein is CASSQETAGQETQYF.

The rearrangement uses TRBV5-6 and TRBJ2-2; TCRdb indicates TRBD2, and absent DNA this call remains unverified. The germline V gene has CDR1 SGHDT and CDR2 YYEEEE. The length of the CDR3 is 14 residues. The CDR3 reads CASKGRNNTGELFF.

The V call is TRBV5-4, the J call TRBJ2-1; the D call from TCRdb, TRBD2, cannot be confirmed without DNA. CDR3 size: 16 residues. Germline values: CDR1 SGHNT, CDR2 YYREEE (reference sequence). The CDR3: CASSSQTSGSDNEQFF.

V gene TRBV4-1 combines with J gene TRBJ1-5; TCRdb designates TRBD1, a call that cannot be tested without DNA. This CDR3 is built from 15 residues. Germline CDR1 MGHRA, CDR2 YSYEKL. The CDR3 spells CASSLGENSNQPQHF.

This chain links TRBV15 with TRBJ2-2. Per the germline V gene, CDR1 is LNHNV and CDR2 is YYDKDF (reference sequence). The CDR3 is 13 amino acids. CDR3 region: CATSDTDGGELFF.

This chain links TRBV6-2 or TRBV6-3 with TRBJ1-5; the TCRdb D gene call, TRBD1, has no DNA to confirm it. The CDR3 is 19 residues long. Germline CDR1 is MNHEY and CDR2 is SVGEGT. The CDR3 sequence is CASSYIAGTTAYSNQPQHF.

The chain recombines TRBV5-6 with TRBJ2-1; TCRdb returns TRBD2, unconfirmable since there is no DNA. The germline CDR1 and CDR2 sequences are SGHDT and YYEEEE. The CDR3 has 16 residues. The chain's CDR3 is CASSWGTSGGNNEQFF.

The chain carries TRBV27 and TRBJ2-7; the TCRdb call, TRBD2, lacks DNA for checking. The CDR3 length is 19 residues. Germline values: CDR1 MNHEY, CDR2 SMNVEV (reference sequence). CDR3 protein: CASSSRTSGRSLLVYEQYF.

The V call is TRBV9, the J call TRBJ2-7; TCRdb designates TRBD1, a call that cannot be tested without DNA. The CDR3 consists of 13 residues. Per the germline V gene, CDR1 is SGDLS and CDR2 is YYNGEE. CDR3 sequence reads: CASSQGHSYEQYF.

This sequence joins TRBV24-1 and TRBJ2-1. The CDR3 sequence is 12 residues long. Germline loops: CDR1 KGHDR, CDR2 SFDVKD. The CDR3 protein is CATSDLSDEQFF.

J is TRBJ2-1 and V is TRBV12-3 or TRBV12-4; there is no DNA to check the TCRdb D call of TRBD1. This CDR3 has 14 residues. CDR3 loop: CASTLRTVYNEQFF.

J is TRBJ1-5 and V is TRBV4-1; TCRdb lists TRBD1, though no DNA is available to test this call. Germline values: CDR1 MGHRA, CDR2 YSYEKL. This CDR3 region has 15 residues. CDR3 protein: CASSQEGPGSQPQHF.

The rearrangement links TRBV12-3 or TRBV12-4 to TRBJ2-7. This CDR3 has 12 residues. CDR3 region: CASSLEPGEQYF.

This chain joins TRBV7-3 and TRBJ2-3; TCRdb designates TRBD2, a call that cannot be tested without DNA. This CDR3 is built from 16 residues. Germline V gene sequence: CDR1 SGHTA, CDR2 FQGTGA. The CDR3 sequence is CASSPRLSLSTDTQYF.

The rearrangement uses TRBV27 and TRBJ1-2; the D call of TRBD1 rests on TCRdb alone, since no DNA is present to check it. This CDR3 contains 13 residues. Germline CDR1 is MNHEY and CDR2 is SMNVEV (reference sequence). CDR3 residues: CASSPGPFYGYTF.

CDR3 region: CASSWTGQSSGANVLTF. This rearrangement joins TRBV7-2 to TRBJ2-6; TCRdb returns TRBD1, unconfirmable since there is no DNA. CDR1 and CDR2 from the germline V gene are SGHTA and FQGNSA. This CDR3 has 17 amino acids.

CDR3 region: CASSVQGETQYF. The chain employs TRBV9 and TRBJ2-5; TCRdb reports TRBD1, a call that lacks DNA to check it against. The CDR3 length is 12 residues. Germline-derived CDR1 and CDR2 are SGDLS and YYNGEE.

V gene TRBV27 combines with J gene TRBJ2-6; the TRBD1 assignment by TCRdb is unverifiable without DNA. Per the germline V gene, CDR1 is MNHEY and CDR2 is SMNVEV (reference sequence). This CDR3 has 16 amino acids. The CDR3 sequence: CASRSAGGTGANVLTF.

V and J are TRBV3-1 and TRBJ2-5; with no DNA, the TCRdb D assignment of TRBD2 cannot be verified. Germline loops: CDR1 LGHDT, CDR2 YNNKEL (reference sequence). The CDR3 is made up of 19 amino acids. Here the CDR3 reads CASSQERIRMGTSQETQYF.

The rearrangement links TRBV6-5 to TRBJ2-3; the D call of TRBD1 rests on TCRdb alone, since no DNA is present to check it. The CDR3 has 12 amino acids. Germline values: CDR1 MNHEY, CDR2 SVGAGI. The CDR3 sequence: CASSTGLDTQYF.

V gene TRBV7-9 combines with J gene TRBJ2-2. This CDR3 has 14 residues. Germline CDR1 is SEHNR and CDR2 is FQNEAQ (reference sequence). The CDR3 spells CASSLDVNTGEPFF.

The chain carries TRBV5-6 and TRBJ2-7; TCRdb picks TRBD1, but there is no DNA to check that call. Germline CDR1 reads SGHDT; CDR2 reads YYEEEE. The CDR3 consists of 15 residues. CDR3 protein: CASSLGDDWVYEQYF.

The chain combines TRBV20-1 with TRBJ2-1. This CDR3 is built from 14 residues. The germline V gene encodes CDR1 DFQATT and CDR2 SNEGSKA (reference sequence). CDR3 sequence: CSARGGDSYNEQFF.

The gene calls are TRBV5-6 and TRBJ1-1. This CDR3 has 14 amino acids. CDR1 and CDR2 from the germline V gene are SGHDT and YYEEEE. The CDR3 sequence: CASSLRRLNTEAFF.